The TCR beta chain described here comes from a study of vaccination and CD4 T cells after COVID-19. This sample's treatment: approximately 9-day PBMC culture with coronavirus spike peptide pools or control peptides (ViraFEST assay). Turning to this clonotype: Its target is not known.

Cultured CD4+ T cell DNA underwent sequencing with the Oncomine TCR Beta short-read assay. TCRdb used MiXCR to reprocess the PCR reads, holding one entry per CDR3 protein. The repertoire holds around 13,000 distinct CDR3 sequences, with 20% to 25% as singletons. The V gene's germline CDR1 is SGHTA and CDR2 FQGNSA. The CDR3 has 15 residues. Trimming shortened V by 3 bases and J by 0 bases, and 8 bases separated the two germline ends. The chain links TRBV7-2 to TRBJ1-4, with D unclear. Source: CD4+ T cells from blood, cultured in vitro, taken after SARS-CoV-2 vaccination. The receptor comes from a human donor who had recovered from COVID-19. The CDR3 region is CASSLNAATNEKLFF. CDR3 DNA: TGTGCCAGCAGCTTGAACGCAGCAACTAATGAAAAACTGTTTTTT.